Included here is one TCR beta chain sequence, with context. Its antigen is unidentified. This specimen comes from a study of T cell responses to AZD1222 COVID-19 vaccine. This table comes from immunoSEQ multiplex PCR, and its TCRdb copy is limited to in-frame clones, with some not included. The sample records roughly 150,000 clones, roughly nine tenths being singletons. Study-wide results and limits: Baseline serology detected seropositivity in only six AZD1222 recipients. At 160-218 and 743-854, vaccine-associated CD4 TCRs were dominant, and they spanned spike.

The source material was peripheral blood, sampled 28 days after the second AZD1222 dose. The clonotype comes from an adult who received the AZD1222 COVID-19 vaccine.

CDR3: CASSLGGGGIQETQYF. CDR3 DNA sequence: TGTGCCAGCAGCTTAGGAGGCGGGGGGATCCAAGAGACCCAGTACTTC. The chain joins TRBV7-9 to TRBJ2-5, with 8 bases identical to TRBD2. The CDR3 is made up of 16 amino acids. Per germline, CDR1 SEHNR and CDR2 FQNEAQ (reference sequence). Losses at the gene ends were 1 base for V and 1 base for J; bases not matched to a gene: 5.